This TCR beta chain was documented in a study of glioma-infiltrating T cells after dendritic cell vaccination. TCRdb's copy holds only in-frame clones and misses some; the assay was immunoSEQ multiplex PCR. This sample yields about 3,700 clones, of which about 93% are seen a single time; approximately 5% belongs to the top ten. CDR3 size: 14 residues. Germline V gene sequence: CDR1 SNHLY, CDR2 FYNNEI. V was shortened by 2 bases and J by 6 bases, with 11 bases between the two germline ends. This sample comprised blood, obtained before dendritic cell vaccination. This TCR came from a human donor with glioblastoma. V is TRBV2 and J is TRBJ2-1; a weak D match, TRBD2 (6 bases). Here the CDR3 DNA reads TGTGCCAGCAGTGAACAGGGAGGCCGCAATGAGCAGTTCTTC. It encodes CASSEQGGRNEQFF.